This passage covers 27 T cell receptor beta chains from one sample sequenced in a study of beta chain features in type 1 diabetes. The authors reverse transcribed all of the isolated RNA, so sequencing captured expressed TCRB transcripts. Produced via immunoSEQ multiplex PCR; TCRdb's table is partial and in-frame only. The table records 150,000 or so clones, about a tenth of them present only once. Sequencing was performed on central memory CD4+ T cells from blood. These receptors were collected from a middle-aged woman in good health.

The chain couples TRBV6-5 to TRBJ1-6, with D tentatively TRBD1 (5 bases). The CDR3 is 14 residues long. Trimming cost V 7 bases and J 9 bases, with 16 bases left between them. Germline V gives CDR1 MNHEY, CDR2 SVGAGI. The CDR3 nucleotides are TGTGCCAGCAATCAAGAGGTAGGGGTTTCACCCCTCCACTTT. It encodes CASNQEVGVSPLHF.

The rearrangement links TRBV4-2 to TRBJ2-1, with D uncertain. V was clipped by 0 bases and J by 11 bases, with 14 bases between them. This CDR3 region has 14 residues. Germline CDR1 and CDR2: LGHNA and YNFKEQ. CDR3 sequence: CASSQDNYSPKQFF. The DNA for the CDR3 is TGTGCCAGCAGCCAAGATAACTACTCCCCAAAGCAGTTCTTC.

This clone was observed a handful of times. The chain is built from TRBV4-3 and TRBJ2-2; 7 positions match TRBD2. Per the germline V gene, CDR1 is LGHNA and CDR2 is YSLEER. Losses at the gene ends were 0 bases for V and 9 bases for J; bases not matched to a gene: 10. There are 16 residues in the CDR3. The CDR3 reads CASSQEVGGNLRELFF. Written as DNA, the CDR3 is TGCGCCAGCAGCCAAGAGGTCGGGGGGAACCTCCGGGAGCTGTTTTTT.

The rearrangement links TRBV25-1 to TRBJ2-3, with D possibly TRBD2 on 6 matching bases. The V gene's germline CDR1 is MGHDK and CDR2 SYGVNS. The CDR3 is 13 amino acids. Between the trimmed V and J ends, which lost 5 bases and 7 bases, there was a span of 13 bases. The CDR3 coding sequence is TGTGCCAGCAGTCACACGGGGGTGAATACGCAGTATTTT. Amino acid sequence: CASSHTGVNTQYF.

The sample holds a few counts of this clone. CDR3 loop: CASSPSYSPLHF. CDR3 nucleotides: TGTGCCAGCAGCCCGTCCTATTCACCCCTCCACTTT. The chain combines TRBV7-2 with TRBJ1-6, with unresolved D. The CDR3 has 12 amino acids. Germline V CDR1 and CDR2: SGHTA, FQGNSA. V lost 5 bases to trimming and J lost 8 bases, with 7 bases between them.

The chain employs TRBV18 and TRBJ2-4; D is perhaps TRBD1 (5 bases). Germline CDR1 and CDR2: KGHSH and LQKENI. CDR3 size: 15 residues. V was cut by 3 bases and J by 7 bases, with 16 bases left in between. The CDR3 loop is CASSPWEAPGNIQYF. In DNA form, the CDR3 reads TGTGCCAGCTCACCCTGGGAAGCACCAGGGAACATTCAGTACTTC.

The rearrangement uses TRBV6-5 and TRBJ1-2, with a tentative D call TRBD1 (5 bases). The V gene lost 0 bases and the J gene lost 3 bases, with 8 bases spanning the gap. Germline loops: CDR1 MNHEY, CDR2 SVGAGI. This CDR3 is built from 14 residues. CDR3 nucleotide sequence: TGTGCCAGCAGTTACTCGGGCAGGGACTATGGCTACACCTTC. It codes for CASSYSGRDYGYTF.

The chain joins TRBV2 to TRBJ1-6, with D possibly TRBD1 on 6 matching bases. Trimming removed 6 bases from V and 10 bases from J, with 16 bases in between. The CDR3 totals 14 residues. Looked up from germline, CDR1 is SNHLY and CDR2 is FYNNEI. The CDR3 protein is CASSTDRTDSPLHF. Written as DNA, the CDR3 is TGTGCCAGCAGCACCGACAGGACGGACTCACCCCTCCACTTT.

This clone has just a few counts. The CDR3 nucleotides are TGCGCCAGCTCCGGGGATACGCAGTATTTT. This codes for CASSGDTQYF. The V call is TRBV5-1, the J call TRBJ2-3; D call uncertain. This CDR3 comprises 10 residues. Trimming took off 7 bases at V and 6 bases at J, with 6 bases between the two ends. Germline V gene data show CDR1 as SGHRS and CDR2 as YFSETQ.

The rearrangement uses TRBV27 and TRBJ2-2, with D maybe TRBD2 (6 bases). The V gene's germline CDR1 is MNHEY and CDR2 SMNVEV (reference sequence). Trimming removed 5 bases from V and 12 bases from J, with 13 bases in between. This CDR3 spans 12 amino acids. This CDR3 is CASSNRAGQLFF. CDR3 in DNA: TGTGCCAGCAGTAATCGAGCGGGCCAGCTGTTTTTT.

This clone was seen a handful of times. The chain employs TRBV5-1 and TRBJ2-3, with 8 bases fitting TRBD2. This CDR3 is 14 amino acids long. The V and J ends lost 6 bases and 3 bases, in that order; junction bases with no gene match: 6. Germline CDR1 reads SGHRS; CDR2 reads YFSETQ. CDR3 coding DNA: TGCGCCAGCATGCTTGGCGGGGGGACAGATACGCAGTATTTT. The encoded protein is CASMLGGGTDTQYF.

This clone was observed a handful of times. The J gene is TRBJ2-2, the V gene TRBV7-8; 7 bases align to TRBD2. Germline values: CDR1 SGHVS, CDR2 FQNEAQ. The CDR3 is 16 residues long. V was clipped by 2 bases and J by 0 bases; unmatched bases: 3. The CDR3 loop reads CASSLSGGANTGELFF. Written as DNA, the CDR3 is TGTGCCAGCAGCTTAAGTGGGGGGGCGAACACCGGGGAGCTGTTTTTT.

The V and J genes are TRBV7-2 and TRBJ2-5; TRBD2 matches 11 bases. Germline loops: CDR1 SGHTA, CDR2 FQGNSA. This CDR3 contains 16 residues. V gave up 5 bases and J gave up 4 bases; unmatched junction bases: 9. The CDR3 is CASSAGPSGGPETQYF. CDR3 nucleotides: TGTGCCAGCAGCGCCGGCCCTAGCGGGGGGCCAGAGACCCAGTACTTC.

This clone was found a few times. This chain joins TRBV6-1 and TRBJ1-1; 7 bases fit TRBD1. The V segment lost 4 bases and the J segment 3 bases; nucleotides outside the gene matches: 5. CDR3 size: 14 residues. Germline CDR1 is MNHNS and CDR2 is SASEGT. CDR3 nucleotides: TGTGCCAGCAGTGTGGAGGGGGCGTACACTGAAGCTTTCTTT. It yields the protein CASSVEGAYTEAFF.

V gene TRBV18 combines with J gene TRBJ2-4, with TRBD2 identical over 8 bases. The CDR3 is 17 amino acids. The junction had 10 bases not matched to a gene; V was cut back by 6 bases and J by 0 bases. CDR1 is KGHSH and CDR2 is LQKENI in the germline V gene. The DNA of the CDR3 is TGTGCCAGCTCCCCCCTAGCGGGTGACGTAGCCAAAAACATTCAGTACTTC. Its translation: CASSPLAGDVAKNIQYF.

This clone has at least ten counts. The rearrangement joins TRBV29-1 to TRBJ1-1, with 7 positions matching TRBD1. Germline V gene lookup returns CDR1 SQVTM and CDR2 ANQGSEA. Trimming cost V 6 bases and J 0 bases; bases outside gene matches: 4. This CDR3 has 13 amino acids. CDR3: CSVKDRVNTEAFF. The CDR3 DNA sequence: TGCAGCGTGAAAGACAGGGTGAACACTGAAGCTTTCTTT. Full variable domain (remainder filled in from reference TRBV29-1 and TRBJ1-1): SAVISQKPSRDICQRGTSLTIQCQVDSQVTMMFWYRQQPGQSLTLIATANQGSEATYESGFVIDKFPISRPNLTFSTLTVSNMSPEDSSIYLCSVKDRVNTEAFFGQGTRLTVV.

This clone has a handful of counts. This chain uses TRBV5-8 with TRBJ2-3, with D maybe TRBD2 (7 bases). The V end was cut by 4 bases, the J end by 1 base, with 16 bases between. This CDR3 has 16 amino acids. CDR1 and CDR2 (germline): SGHTS, YDEGEE. CDR3 protein: CASSTQGGAGTDTQYF. The CDR3 coding sequence is TGTGCCAGCAGCACCCAAGGGGGGGCGGGCACAGATACGCAGTATTTT.

CDR3 DNA: TGTGCCAGCTCACCACGTGAGGGATCGCATGGCTACACCTTC. It is translated as CASSPREGSHGYTF. This chain uses TRBV18 with TRBJ1-2; D is undetermined. V gave up 1 base and J gave up 6 bases, with 12 bases separating them. The germline gives CDR1 KGHSH, CDR2 LQKENI. CDR3 length: 14 residues.

V gene TRBV29-1 combines with J gene TRBJ2-1; possibly TRBD1 for D (6 bases). The CDR3 runs to 12 residues. Per germline, CDR1 SQVTM and CDR2 ANQGSEA. Trimming left V 7 bases short and J 10 bases short, with 17 bases between. This CDR3 is CSGGGHGTEQFF. In DNA form, the CDR3 reads TGCAGCGGTGGAGGACACGGGACAGAGCAGTTCTTC.

The genes are TRBV28 and TRBJ2-4; perhaps TRBD2 as D (5 bases). From germline, CDR1 is MDHEN and CDR2 SYDVKM. The CDR3 is 15 amino acids. V was cut by 3 bases and J by 5 bases, with 14 bases left in between. The CDR3 DNA reads as TGTGCCAGCAGTTTTTCGGGGTTAGACCAAAACATTCAGTACTTC. This gives the protein CASSFSGLDQNIQYF.

This clone was counted between two and nine times. This chain connects TRBV4-1 to TRBJ1-5; 9 nucleotides match TRBD1. The V gene end was trimmed by 4 bases and the J gene end by 4 bases; junction bases not matched to a gene: 11. CDR3 size: 17 residues. The V gene's germline CDR1 is MGHRA and CDR2 YSYEKL. CDR3 DNA sequence: TGCGCCAGCAGCCGGGCGGATGGACAGGGGATGAATCAGCCCCAGCATTTT. Encoded protein: CASSRADGQGMNQPQHF.

This sequence joins TRBV9 and TRBJ2-3; a weak D match, TRBD2 (6 bases). This CDR3 comprises 15 residues. Germline CDR1 SGDLS, CDR2 YYNGEE. With 0 bases removed from V and 6 bases from J, the gap between germline ends came to 14 bases. DNA of the CDR3: TGTGCCAGCAGCGTAGGCGGGGCCCGGGGGGATACGCAGTATTTT. Its translation is CASSVGGARGDTQYF. Looking up the rest from reference TRBV9 and TRBJ2-3 gives the full variable domain: DSGVTQTPKHLITATGQRVTLRCSPRSGDLSVYWYQQSLDQGLQFLIQYYNGEERAKGNILERFSAQQFPDLHSELNLSSLELGDSALYFCASSVGGARGDTQYFGPGTRLTVL.

This clone appeared a few times. This chain joins TRBV2 and TRBJ2-3; D not resolved. There are 12 residues in the CDR3. V was clipped by 4 bases and J by 7 bases, with 9 bases between them. Germline V gene sequence: CDR1 SNHLY, CDR2 FYNNEI. CDR3 DNA sequence: TGTGCCAGCAGTGTTAGCTTTAATACGCAGTATTTT. Its protein product is CASSVSFNTQYF.

The V gene is TRBV4-2, the J gene TRBJ2-3; 10 positions agree with TRBD2. Germline values: CDR1 LGHNA, CDR2 YNFKEQ. Unmatched junction bases numbered 14, after V lost 0 bases and J lost 5 bases. This CDR3 spans 19 amino acids. CDR3 DNA: TGTGCCAGCAGCCAAGACGTTACAAGCGGGGGGGGAATGGTAGATACGCAGTATTTT. Its protein is CASSQDVTSGGGMVDTQYF.

This clone was counted a few times. The chain uses TRBV18 and TRBJ1-6; 10 positions agree with TRBD1. Looked up from germline, CDR1 is KGHSH and CDR2 is LQKENI. This CDR3 is 15 amino acids long. V shed 3 bases and J 9 bases; nucleotides not matched to a gene: 5. CDR3 residues: CASSPGTGDGSPLHF. The CDR3 DNA reads as TGTGCCAGCTCACCCGGGACAGGGGACGGTTCACCCCTCCACTTT.

The chain has TRBV27 and TRBJ2-1, with D possibly TRBD2 on 6 matching bases. The ends were cut back, 5 bases at V and 0 bases at J, with 14 bases in the middle. This CDR3 is built from 16 residues. Germline CDR1 is MNHEY and CDR2 is SMNVEV (reference sequence). CDR3: CASSVRDWSSYNEQFF. DNA for the CDR3: TGTGCCAGCAGTGTTCGGGACTGGAGCTCCTACAATGAGCAGTTCTTC.

In its sample, this clone was seen a few times. This rearrangement joins TRBV10-1 to TRBJ2-2; perhaps TRBD1 as D (6 bases). The CDR3 covers 14 residues. Trimming left V 5 bases short and J 7 bases short, with 14 bases between. Germline V lookup: CDR1 WNHNN, CDR2 SYGVQD (reference sequence). Here the CDR3 DNA reads TGCGCCAGCAGTAGAGGGGGAAGATACGGGGAGCTGTTTTTT. It is translated as CASSRGGRYGELFF.